This paragraph covers one T cell receptor (beta chain) sequence. The antigen is not known. This specimen comes from a study of cytomegalovirus exposure and HLA in healthy donors. Study-wide points: Presence/absence analyses took donor sequencing depth as roughly uniform. Most TCR sequences proved rare, with some public TCRs found in many donors.

Germline V gene data show CDR1 as MNHEY and CDR2 as SVGAGI. CDR3 length: 16 amino acids. The V end was cut by 4 bases, the J end by 3 bases, with 17 bases between. PCR was performed using 60 Vbeta and 13 Jbeta primers. Libraries were prepared by immunoSEQ multiplex PCR; TCRdb keeps only in-frame clonotypes and omits some of them. The sample gives more than 200,000 clones, about 80% of which show up once; 1.1% to 1.5% is in the top ten. The receptor was isolated from a girl aged 10 to 17 in good health and CMV-seronegative. The sequenced sample consisted of PBMCs. The V and J genes are TRBV6-5 and TRBJ2-3; D possibly corresponds to TRBD2 (7 bases). CDR3 region: CASSSDGGQITDTQYF. DNA of the CDR3: TGTGCCAGCAGTTCGGACGGGGGGCAGATAACAGATACGCAGTATTTT.